This T cell receptor beta chain was captured by sequencing in a study of cytomegalovirus exposure and HLA in healthy donors. Germline V CDR1 and CDR2: PRHDT, FYEKMQ (reference sequence). This CDR3 has 15 residues. Vbeta (60) and Jbeta (13) primers were used in the PCR. Clones were sequenced by immunoSEQ multiplex PCR, and TCRdb holds only the in-frame ones, with some missing. Of some 100,000 clones listed, more than 65% are singletons. V and J are TRBV13 and TRBJ2-5; TRBD1 aligns across 7 bases. The better agreement between TRBJ2-7 and the DNA end casts doubt on the J call. This clonotype was obtained from a young woman in good health and CMV-seronegative. Sequencing was done on a sample of PBMCs. CDR3 loop: CASSLTPTGSYEQYF. The CDR3, as DNA: TGTGCCAGCAGCTTAACCCCGACAGGGTCGTACGAGCAGTACTTC.